What follows is one TCR beta chain and its context. Its target antigen remains unknown. Base qualities are not provided; no much larger clone lies one nucleotide away. The germline V gene (reference sequence) yields SEHNR for CDR1 and FQNEAQ for CDR2. Trimming takes 9 bases from V and 8 bases from J, and the germline ends sit 22 bases apart. Including cysteine and phenylalanine, the CDR3 has 14 amino acids. Kept here is only the CDR3 DNA, which spans 42 bases and is read in frame from base 1. The data were obtained in a study of blood T cells in healthy people across ages (dated by TCRdb to between 2015 and 2016). About the study as a whole: In model experiments, roughly one uniquely barcoded TCR beta cDNA molecule per two T cells was captured by template switching. Age-related changes in TCR beta repertoire diversity were measured in the study by deep sequencing normalized with unique cDNA molecular identifiers. The donors were split into four age groups: young (average around 15 years), middle-aged (about 40), aged (62) and long-lived (approximately 80). To avoid experimental bias, donors of different ages were spread randomly across the sequencing lanes. For two donors (one aged 18 to 29 and one aged 80 or older), the study analyzed two additional independent replicas of 1 million unique cDNA reads from the same blood draw. Overall study results and their limits: Since profiling was done on bulk unsorted PBMCs, naive and antigen-experienced compartments could not be conclusively compared. Estimates of total diversity from one million sequenced T cells were regarded as lower bounds and underestimates. Compared with the aged group, the long-lived group had more naive CD4+ T cells, fewer expanded clones and increased TCR diversity, a pattern suggesting age selection. As age increased, observed TCR beta diversity per million T cells dropped in a roughly linear way, and a significant reduction was already evident by age approximately 40. Because donor CMV infection status was unknown, age-related changes in expanded clonotypes were potentially confounded. Observed TCR beta diversity correlated strongly with the percentage of naive T cells measured by flow cytometry.

Donors were a few dozen systemically healthy Caucasian individuals from Russia aged roughly 6 to 90 years. Approximately 9 milliliters of peripheral blood were collected from each donor into EDTA-treated Vacutainer tubes. Ficoll-Paque density-gradient centrifugation was used to isolate PBMCs, with at least 7 million obtained per sample. Total RNA, at least 6 micrograms per sample, was extracted from PBMCs with Trizol reagent. The percentages of naive CD45RAhigh/CD27high T cells were determined by flow cytometry on a PBMC aliquot from every donor. Library construction relied on 5' RACE. Sequencing was carried out with an Illumina HiSeq 2500. The second PCR ran for roughly 7 to 11 cycles and used a J-beta primer mix along with a sample-barcoded 5' primer. A template-switch 5' adaptor carrying 12 random nucleotides introduced a unique molecular identifier onto each TCR beta cDNA molecule. At least 2.5 million CDR3-containing paired-end reads were obtained from each sample. First-strand cDNA was synthesized from all RNA with the Mint cDNA synthesis kit, primed by a TRBC-specific oligonucleotide. All cDNA was treated with uracil-DNA glycosylase and then went through a first 18-cycle PCR with the universal primers M1SS and BC2_uni_R. On the authors' methods: For normalization, 1 million high-quality reads, each with a distinct molecular identifier, were randomly selected from each sample. Reads sharing molecular identifiers were discarded rather than binned into consensus sequences. MiTCR, run with a Q25 quality threshold and the strictest error-elimination algorithm, handled CDR3 identification, clonotype clustering and error correction. A nonparametric unseen species model with Euler transformation was used to estimate a lower bound on total TCR beta diversity. TCRdb applied fastp at Q25 and MiXCR to the public reads, then kept only in-frame beta chains. Records with the same CDR3 protein are collapsed into one entry carrying the most frequent genes and DNA. The V and J calls were determined by TCRdb, not by the authors. The sample profile shows fewer than 900,000 distinct CDR3 sequences; roughly 41% of them were found once. Jointly, the top ten make up roughly 20% of the sample.

This TCR was sampled from a woman aged 55 to 70 in good health. This sequence uses TRBV7-9 and TRBJ1-2, and possibly TRBD1, on 5 matching bases. Sequencing was done on a sample of blood. The encoded CDR3 is CASTETSLGVGYTF. The DNA sequence is as follows: TGTGCCAGTACCGAAACCTCTCTGGGGGTAGGCTACACCTTC.